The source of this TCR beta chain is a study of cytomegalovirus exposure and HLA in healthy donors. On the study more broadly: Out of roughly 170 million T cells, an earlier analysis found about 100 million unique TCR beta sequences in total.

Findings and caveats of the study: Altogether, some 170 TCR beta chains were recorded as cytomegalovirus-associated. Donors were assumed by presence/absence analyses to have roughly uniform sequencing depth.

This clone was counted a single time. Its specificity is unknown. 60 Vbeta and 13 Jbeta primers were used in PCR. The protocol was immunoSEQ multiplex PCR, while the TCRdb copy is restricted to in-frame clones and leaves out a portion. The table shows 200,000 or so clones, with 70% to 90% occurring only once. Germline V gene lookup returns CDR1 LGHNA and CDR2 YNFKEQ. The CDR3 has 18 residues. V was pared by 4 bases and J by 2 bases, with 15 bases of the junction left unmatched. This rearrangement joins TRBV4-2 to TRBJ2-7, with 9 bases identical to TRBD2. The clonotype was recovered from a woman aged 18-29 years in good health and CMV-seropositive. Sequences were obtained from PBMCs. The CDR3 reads CASSPEGYGGGVTYEQYF. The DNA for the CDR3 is TGTGCCAGCAGCCCCGAGGGGTATGGCGGGGGGGTCACCTACGAGCAGTACTTC.